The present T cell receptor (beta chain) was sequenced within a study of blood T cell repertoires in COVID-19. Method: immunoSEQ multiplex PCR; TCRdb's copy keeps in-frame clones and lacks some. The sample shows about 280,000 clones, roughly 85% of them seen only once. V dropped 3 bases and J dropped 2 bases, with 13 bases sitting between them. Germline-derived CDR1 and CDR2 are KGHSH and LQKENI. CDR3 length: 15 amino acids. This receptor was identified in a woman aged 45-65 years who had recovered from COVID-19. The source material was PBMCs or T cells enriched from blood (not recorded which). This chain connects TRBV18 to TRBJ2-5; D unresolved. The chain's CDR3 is CASSPGGSRQETQYF. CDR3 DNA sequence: TGTGCCAGCTCACCTGGTGGGTCGAGGCAAGAGACCCAGTACTTC.